The next 30 T cell receptor beta chains were all read from a single sample in a study of T cell repertoires in cytomegalovirus infection (dated by TCRdb to the late 2010s). Sequencing relied on an Illumina HiSeq 1500. The public sequencing data were trimmed at Q25 with fastp and processed into clonotypes with MiXCR by TCRdb, which kept only in-frame beta chains. CDR3 protein sequences are deduplicated, and each keeps its most common genes and DNA. For this sample the table gives approximately 500,000 distinct CDR3 sequences, of which more than 15% were detected only once. The ten largest clones take up around 25% of the sample. The sample consisted of CD8+ T cells from PBMCs. These receptors came from a human donor in good health (CMV status not recorded). Some clones in this sample may be carry-over from other donors' samples.

This clonotype has only a few counts. V gene TRBV27 combines with J gene TRBJ2-7; 12 bases map to TRBD1. This CDR3 is built from 15 residues. Trimming cost V 6 bases and J 5 bases; bases outside gene matches: 8. The V gene's germline CDR1 is MNHEY and CDR2 SMNVEV (reference sequence). CDR3 DNA: TGTGCCAGCAGCGCCGGGACAGGGGGCTTGGACGAGCAGTACTTC. This sequence encodes CASSAGTGGLDEQYF.

This clonotype occurred many times. The V call is TRBV10-2, the J call TRBJ2-7, with 11 bases identical to TRBD2. The CDR3 has 21 residues. With 0 bases clipped from V and 0 bases from J, the junction kept 16 bases outside the gene matches. CDR1 is WSHSY, CDR2 SAAADI, per germline. Here the CDR3 DNA reads TGCGCCAGCAGTGAGTCGACTCATATGGGGACTAGCGGTCACAGCTCCTACGAGCAGTACTTC. This encodes CASSESTHMGTSGHSSYEQYF.

The chain links TRBV5-4 to TRBJ2-5, with D uncertain. This CDR3 contains 13 residues. V gave up 4 bases and J gave up 0 bases, with 7 bases separating them. CDR1 SGHNT and CDR2 YYREEE come from the germline V gene (reference sequence). The chain's CDR3 is CASSPWDQETQYF. DNA of the CDR3: TGTGCCAGCAGCCCCTGGGACCAAGAGACCCAGTACTTC.

At least ten counts were recorded for this clonotype. The chain links TRBV7-9 to TRBJ2-3, with a tentative D call TRBD1 (6 bases). The CDR3 has 13 residues. V was pared by 5 bases and J by 3 bases, with 9 bases between. Germline assignment: CDR1 SEHNR and CDR2 FQNEAQ (reference sequence). The DNA for the CDR3 is TGTGCCAGCAGCCTTGGACAGACAGATACGCAGTATTTT. Its translation is CASSLGQTDTQYF.

V gene TRBV9 combines with J gene TRBJ1-1; D is possibly TRBD1 (6 bases). This CDR3 comprises 18 residues. Germline assignment: CDR1 SGDLS and CDR2 YYNGEE. V lost 2 bases to trimming and J lost 5 bases, with 25 bases between them. The CDR3, as DNA: TGTGCCAGCAGCGTGAACCCCACGGACAGAGCGCCGCGGACTGAAGCTTTCTTT. This sequence encodes CASSVNPTDRAPRTEAFF.

This chain uses TRBV5-1 with TRBJ1-2; tentative D call: TRBD1 (6 bases). CDR3 length: 16 amino acids. V was clipped by 4 bases and J by 4 bases, with 20 bases between them. The germline gives CDR1 SGHRS, CDR2 YFSETQ. CDR3 nucleotides: TGCGCCAGCAGCCTACCCTCCGGGACACCATCCTATGGCTACACCTTC. This gives the protein CASSLPSGTPSYGYTF.

This chain joins TRBV5-4 and TRBJ2-1; TRBD2 matches at 9 bases. V lost 4 bases, J lost 4 bases, and 15 bases stayed unmatched. CDR1 is SGHNT and CDR2 is YYREEE in the germline V gene (reference sequence). This CDR3 has 18 amino acids. CDR3 DNA sequence: TGTGCCAGCAGCCCGACGCGCGGGGCTAGCGGGACTTACAATGAGCAGTTCTTC. As protein: CASSPTRGASGTYNEQFF. The complete variable domain, with remaining parts taken from reference TRBV5-4 and TRBJ2-1, reads ETGVTQSPTHLIKTRGQQVTLRCSSQSGHNTVSWYQQALGQGPQFIFQYYREEENGRGNFPPRFSGLQFPNYSSELNVNALELDDSALYLCASSPTRGASGTYNEQFFGPGTRLTVL.

This clonotype was observed a handful of times. The chain links TRBV5-1 to TRBJ2-5; 10 bases line up with TRBD2. The CDR3 spans 14 residues. V was clipped by 6 bases and J by 4 bases; unmatched bases: 6. Looked up from germline, CDR1 is SGHRS and CDR2 is YFSETQ. For the CDR3, the DNA is TGCGCCAGCAACCGCTTAGCGGGGGGAGAGACCCAGTACTTC. Residues: CASNRLAGGETQYF.

This clonotype was picked up many times. V and J are TRBV11-2 and TRBJ2-5; no clear D gene. This CDR3 is 14 amino acids long. V was clipped by 7 bases and J by 5 bases, with 17 bases between them. The germline gives CDR1 SGHAT, CDR2 FQNNGV. CDR3 region: CASTSDGVGETQYF. The CDR3 nucleotides read TGTGCCAGCACCTCAGATGGAGTCGGGGAGACCCAGTACTTC.

V is TRBV6-1 and J is TRBJ2-1, with TRBD2 matching 11 bases. CDR1 and CDR2 (germline): MNHNS, SASEGT. The J segment lost 6 bases and the V segment lost 4 bases, leaving 8 bases of the junction unmatched. The CDR3 covers 16 residues. CDR3 amino acids: CASSAASGRLFNEQFF. The CDR3, as DNA: TGTGCCAGCAGTGCTGCTAGCGGGAGGCTATTCAATGAGCAGTTCTTC.

This clonotype showed up just a few times. This chain joins TRBV28 and TRBJ2-5; 14 bases line up with TRBD2. The germline V gene has CDR1 MDHEN and CDR2 SYDVKM. The V segment lost 4 bases and the J segment 4 bases; nucleotides outside the gene matches: 8. This CDR3 is 17 amino acids long. The CDR3 sequence: CASSSPLGTSGGETQYF. CDR3 in DNA: TGTGCCAGCAGTTCGCCACTGGGGACTAGCGGGGGAGAGACCCAGTACTTC.

This clonotype was seen a few times. The chain carries TRBV7-6 and TRBJ1-3; perhaps TRBD1 as D (5 bases). Germline values: CDR1 SGHVS, CDR2 FNYEAQ. The V gene lost 1 base and the J gene lost 9 bases, with 7 bases spanning the gap. This CDR3 is 12 amino acids long. The CDR3 sequence: CASSLDGGTIYF. The CDR3 DNA reads as TGTGCCAGCAGCTTAGACGGGGGCACCATATATTTT. The full variable domain, with the rest looked up from reference TRBV7-6 and TRBJ1-3, is GAGVSQSPRYKVTKRGQDVALRCDPISGHVSLYWYRQALGQGPEFLTYFNYEAQQDKSGLPNDRFSAERPEGSISTLTIQRTEQRDSAMYRCASSLDGGTIYFGEGSWLTVV.

This clonotype was seen ten or more times. This chain connects TRBV7-3 to TRBJ2-3; D gene ambiguous. Between the trimmed V and J ends, which lost 6 bases and 2 bases, there was a span of 15 bases. This CDR3 region has 15 residues. The germline V gene encodes CDR1 SGHTA and CDR2 FQGTGA. CDR3: CASSPVLSPTDTQYF. In nucleotides, the CDR3 is TGTGCCAGCAGTCCCGTTCTGTCACCCACAGATACGCAGTATTTT.

This clonotype was detected a few times. This sequence joins TRBV29-1 and TRBJ2-7; D not certain. V lost 1 base and J lost 6, with 10 bases in between. Germline V gene data show CDR1 as SQVTM and CDR2 as ANQGSEA. There are 12 residues in the CDR3. CDR3 DNA: TGCAGCGTTGAAGGCAGGTTGCGCGAGCAGTACTTC. Protein: CSVEGRLREQYF.

The table lists this clonotype with a few counts. The chain employs TRBV10-3 and TRBJ2-5, with 11 nucleotides matching TRBD2. The CDR3 is 13 amino acids. After removal of 6 bases from V and 4 bases from J, the junction contained 1 base not matched to a gene. From germline, CDR1 is ENHRY and CDR2 SYGVKD. The CDR3 loop is CAISGLAGETQYF. Written as DNA, the CDR3 is TGTGCCATCAGCGGACTAGCGGGAGAGACCCAGTACTTC.

With respect to this clonotype: The junction does not match germline at one end; this may be a read error. V and J are TRBV19 and TRBJ2-1; 12 bases align to TRBD2. This CDR3 is built from 16 residues. The germline gives CDR1 LNHDA, CDR2 SQIVND (reference sequence). CDR3 nucleotides: TGTGCCAGTAGGACGACTAGCGGGAGCTCCCACAATGAGCAGTTCTTC. The encoded protein is CASRTTSGSSHNEQFF.

The chain carries TRBV27 and TRBJ2-3; TRBD2 matches 11 bases. The V gene's germline CDR1 is MNHEY and CDR2 SMNVEV (reference sequence). V shed 3 bases, J shed 1 base, and the junction held 6 bases outside the gene matches. There are 17 residues in the CDR3. CDR3 sequence reads: CASSFHLAGGRTDTQYF. CDR3 DNA: TGTGCCAGCAGTTTCCATTTAGCGGGAGGGCGCACAGATACGCAGTATTTT.

The chain uses TRBV4-2 and TRBJ1-1; D gene unclear. V gave up 4 bases and J gave up 7 bases, with 22 bases separating them. CDR1 is LGHNA, CDR2 YNFKEQ, per germline. CDR3 length: 16 residues. The CDR3 loop is CASSLKINGKNNEAFF. CDR3 nucleotides: TGTGCCAGCAGCCTAAAAATTAACGGGAAAAATAATGAAGCTTTCTTT.

This clonotype has at least ten counts. V gene TRBV7-8 combines with J gene TRBJ2-5; D is perhaps TRBD1 or TRBD2 (5 bases each). The CDR3 spans 14 residues. Germline CDR1 and CDR2: SGHVS and FQNEAQ. V was shortened by 5 bases and J by 0 bases, with 10 bases between the two germline ends. CDR3 coding DNA: TGTGCCAGCAGCCCGGGACCGCACCAAGAGACCCAGTACTTC. Translation gives CASSPGPHQETQYF.

This clonotype appeared a few times. CDR3 nucleotides: TGTGCCAGCAGCCCCCTAGAGTCCGGACAGGAATTCTACACCTTC. This encodes CASSPLESGQEFYTF. The chain carries TRBV7-9 and TRBJ1-2; 7 bases match TRBD1. V dropped 5 bases and J dropped 10; count of bases not matched to a gene: 16. The V gene's germline CDR1 is SEHNR and CDR2 FQNEAQ (reference sequence). This CDR3 is built from 15 residues.

This clonotype was detected only a few times. The gene calls are TRBV6-5 and TRBJ1-6; D possibly corresponds to TRBD1 (6 bases). Trimming cost V 1 base and J 6 bases, with 10 bases left between them. CDR1 and CDR2 from the germline V gene are MNHEY and SVGAGI. CDR3 size: 15 residues. The CDR3 spells CASSYLDSSNSPLHF. For the CDR3, the DNA is TGTGCCAGCAGTTACTTGGACAGCTCTAATTCACCCCTCCACTTT.

This clonotype was counted ten times or more. The chain employs TRBV7-2 and TRBJ2-7, with TRBD1 matching over 7 bases. The CDR3 contains 15 residues. The V segment lost 4 bases and the J segment 3 bases; nucleotides outside the gene matches: 9. Germline V CDR1 and CDR2: SGHTA, FQGNSA. CDR3 coding DNA: TGTGCCAGCAGCTGGGACGGGACAGCTCTCTACGAGCAGTACTTC. Protein sequence: CASSWDGTALYEQYF.

This chain uses TRBV27 with TRBJ1-3; D unresolved. The CDR3 length is 11 residues. From germline, CDR1 is MNHEY and CDR2 SMNVEV (reference sequence). The V gene lost 10 bases and the J gene lost 8 bases, with 12 bases spanning the gap. CDR3 bases: TGTGCCACCCATGAGGGTGACACCATATATTTT. Protein sequence: CATHEGDTIYF.

This clonotype has more than one count but fewer than ten. The chain couples TRBV6-1 to TRBJ2-2, with TRBD1 matching 7 bases. Germline V gene lookup returns CDR1 MNHNS and CDR2 SASEGT. The ends lost 7 bases at V and 6 bases at J; junction bases unmatched: 14. This CDR3 has 16 amino acids. As DNA, the CDR3 is TGTGCCAGCACCCAATGGGACAGCGACCCGGCCGGGGAGCTGTTTTTT. Protein: CASTQWDSDPAGELFF.

At least ten counts were recorded for this clonotype. This chain links TRBV7-9 with TRBJ1-2; D remains unclear. With 5 bases removed from V and 3 bases from J, the gap between germline ends came to 10 bases. The CDR3 runs to 13 residues. CDR1 and CDR2 from the germline V gene are SEHNR and FQNEAQ (reference sequence). CDR3 sequence: CASSPREDYGYTF. The CDR3 region has the DNA TGTGCCAGCAGCCCAAGGGAGGACTATGGCTACACCTTC.

Ten or more counts support this clonotype. The chain combines TRBV12-3 or TRBV12-4 with TRBJ2-3, with TRBD2 as a possible D gene (5 bases). V lost 6 bases, J lost 4 bases, and 17 bases lay in between. The CDR3 has 15 residues. The CDR3 loop reads CASSGPREVADTQYF. Here the CDR3 DNA reads TGTGCCAGCAGCGGACCTCGGGAAGTAGCAGATACGCAGTATTTT.

V usage is TRBV29-1 and J usage is TRBJ2-5, with TRBD1 identical over 7 bases. Trimming removed 8 bases from V and 5 bases from J; junction bases left unmatched: 8. The CDR3 extends over 12 amino acids. The germline V gene has CDR1 SQVTM and CDR2 ANQGSEA. The DNA for the CDR3 is TGCAGCCTTGTGACAGGGAAGGAGACCCAGTACTTC. Its translation is CSLVTGKETQYF.

At least ten counts were recorded for this clonotype. The chain recombines TRBV4-1 with TRBJ2-2; 8 nucleotides agree with TRBD1. This CDR3 is 15 amino acids long. Germline V lookup: CDR1 MGHRA, CDR2 YSYEKL. V dropped 1 base and J dropped 7; count of bases not matched to a gene: 5. The CDR3 here is CASSQARGRDGELFF. CDR3 in DNA: TGCGCCAGCAGCCAAGCCAGGGGGCGCGACGGGGAGCTGTTTTTT.

The chain has TRBV5-6 and TRBJ2-7, with 7 positions matching TRBD1. Germline CDR1 SGHDT, CDR2 YYEEEE. With 2 bases clipped from V and 3 bases from J, the junction kept 11 bases outside the gene matches. The CDR3 is 16 amino acids. The CDR3 DNA sequence: TGTGCCAGCAGCTTTCTCTCCGGACAGGCCATCTACGAGCAGTACTTC. Protein: CASSFLSGQAIYEQYF.

The chain links TRBV27 to TRBJ2-5, with D hard to call. Germline-derived CDR1 and CDR2 are MNHEY and SMNVEV (reference sequence). This CDR3 spans 14 amino acids. V lost 0 bases and J lost 5, with 10 bases in between. This CDR3 reads CASSLSLSAETQYF. CDR3 bases: TGTGCCAGCAGTTTATCGCTGAGCGCGGAGACCCAGTACTTC.